A selection of T cell receptor beta chains follows, all from one sample in a study of cytomegalovirus exposure and HLA in healthy donors. Repertoires were generated with immunoSEQ multiplex PCR, while TCRdb's copy carries only in-frame clones and drops some. Of around 150,000 clones detected, just under 80% appear once; the ten largest clones hold about 9.7%. Specimen: PBMCs. Receptors were obtained from a man aged 18 to 29 in good health and CMV-seropositive. CDR3s include the opening cysteine and the closing phenylalanine or tryptophan. The order of the fields is V gene, clone size, J gene, D gene, CDR3 protein, CDR3 DNA. D genes are given only for firm matches. Only part of the rows carry a size: once, few, many, or a class if the clone is expanded.

TRBV6-6	.	TRBJ1-3	.	CASRQALSGNTIYF	TGTGCCAGCAGACAGGCGCTCTCTGGAAACACCATATATTTT
TRBV6-6	once	TRBJ2-1	.	CASTHLGAPTYNEQFF	TGTGCCAGCACCCACCTGGGGGCTCCAACCTACAATGAGCAGTTCTTC
TRBV7-9	.	TRBJ1-5	TRBD1	CASSRDSHQPQHF	TGTGCCAGCAGCCGGGACAGCCATCAGCCCCAGCATTTT
TRBV5-1	.	TRBJ2-7	.	CASSLGLGGLYEQYF	TGCGCCAGCAGCTTGGGATTGGGGGGGCTGTACGAGCAGTACTTC
TRBV2	.	TRBJ2-7	TRBD2	CASTPPGLLYEQYF	TGTGCCAGCACCCCCCCGGGACTACTCTACGAGCAGTACTTC
TRBV9	few	TRBJ2-2	TRBD1	CASSVDRGPGELFF	TGTGCCAGCAGTGTGGACAGGGGACCCGGGGAGCTGTTTTTT
TRBV4-3	few	TRBJ2-1	TRBD2	CASSRSSSGSYNEQFF	TGCGCCAGCAGCCGAAGTAGTAGCGGGAGCTACAATGAGCAGTTCTTC
TRBV5-1	.	TRBJ1-1	TRBD1	CASSLMGQSNTEAFF	TGCGCCAGCAGCTTGATGGGACAGTCGAACACTGAAGCTTTCTTT
TRBV4-1	.	TRBJ2-1	.	CASSHRPDSGEQFF	TGCGCCAGCAGCCACCGACCTGATTCGGGGGAGCAGTTCTTC
TRBV27	few	TRBJ2-2	TRBD2	CASSHLPGLVFRANTGELFF	TGTGCCAGCAGTCACCTGCCGGGACTAGTTTTTCGGGCGAACACCGGGGAGCTGTTTTTT
TRBV5-4	.	TRBJ2-7	TRBD1	CASSSGTGGYEQYF	TGTGCCAGCTCCTCCGGGACAGGGGGCTACGAGCAGTACTTC
TRBV5-6	few	TRBJ1-2	TRBD1	CASTNDRVDGYTF	TGTGCCAGCACCAATGACAGGGTGGATGGCTACACCTTC
TRBV5-8	once	TRBJ2-7	.	CASSYDSTYEQYF	TGTGCCAGCAGCTATGACAGCACCTACGAGCAGTACTTC
TRBV28	.	TRBJ2-1	.	CASSTIKTPYNEQFF	TGTGCCAGCAGTACCATAAAGACACCTTACAATGAGCAGTTCTTC
TRBV29-1	.	TRBJ2-1	TRBD2	CSVERTSGDNEQFF	TGCAGCGTTGAGAGAACTAGCGGGGACAATGAGCAGTTCTTC
TRBV6-4	.	TRBJ1-3	TRBD1	CASGDRFSGNTIYF	TGTGCCAGCGGGGACAGGTTCTCTGGAAACACCATATATTTT
TRBV28	.	TRBJ1-4	.	CASSRPGDGVHEKLFF	TGTGCCAGCAGTAGACCAGGGGATGGGGTTCATGAAAAACTGTTTTTT